These 27 T cell receptor beta chains came from one sample sequenced in a study of radiation and T cells in renal cell carcinoma. This table comes from immunoSEQ multiplex PCR, and its TCRdb copy is limited to in-frame clones, with some not included. The repertoire holds approximately 94,000 clones, with 70% to 85% as singletons. Stated time point: baseline pretreatment blood. As for treatment: 15 Gy SBRT to primary tumor, nephrectomy 4 weeks later. The sequenced sample was blood, obtained from a patient whose treatment included radiotherapy and nephrectomy. The receptor source for this set is a man aged 55 to 70 with renal cell carcinoma.

V usage is TRBV27 and J usage is TRBJ2-1; 9 bases map to TRBD2. V shed 5 bases, J shed 6 bases, and the junction held 8 bases outside the gene matches. Germline V gene data show CDR1 as MNHEY and CDR2 as SMNVEV (reference sequence). The CDR3 length is 15 residues. CDR3 protein: CASSTQLAGSNEQFF. DNA for the CDR3: TGTGCCAGCAGTACCCAACTAGCGGGTAGCAATGAGCAGTTCTTC.

V usage is TRBV5-1 and J usage is TRBJ2-7; a weak D match, TRBD1 (6 bases). The ends were cut back, 4 bases at V and 1 base at J, with 12 bases in the middle. CDR1 and CDR2 from the germline V gene are SGHRS and YFSETQ. The CDR3 runs to 14 residues. DNA of the CDR3: TGCGCCAGCAGCCGAGAGAGGGGGTCCTACGAGCAGTACTTC. Residues: CASSRERGSYEQYF.

Points on this clone: At one of its ends the junction is not consistent with the germline gene, which may arise from a read error. This chain uses TRBV6-1 with TRBJ2-3, with D possibly TRBD2 on 5 matching bases. The germline CDR1 and CDR2 sequences are MNHNS and SASEGT. This CDR3 has 10 residues. This chain's CDR3 is CASKGVARDF. The CDR3 nucleotides read TGTGCCAGCAAGGGAGTAGCGCGGGATTTT.

Only a few counts were recorded for this clone. The V call is TRBV2, the J call TRBJ1-5; 8 nucleotides agree with TRBD1. Germline CDR1 SNHLY, CDR2 FYNNEI. The CDR3 has 18 residues. V shed 5 bases and J 2 bases; nucleotides not matched to a gene: 14. The CDR3 nucleotides are TGTGCCAGCAGTAAAGGGACCGCCGGGACAGGAGGCAATCAGCCCCAGCATTTT. This codes for CASSKGTAGTGGNQPQHF.

The V and J genes are TRBV23-1 and TRBJ2-6, with 9 positions matching TRBD1. TRBV23-1 is an ORF, and what it does is uncertain. V shed 4 bases, J shed 6 bases, and the junction held 4 bases outside the gene matches. The CDR3 runs 15 residues. For the CDR3, the DNA is TGCGCCAGCAGTCTACAGGGGGCGGAGGCCAACGTCCTGACTTTC. This sequence encodes CASSLQGAEANVLTF.

The chain combines TRBV5-1 with TRBJ2-1, with unresolved D. The germline V and J ends were trimmed by 6 bases and 5 bases, with 12 bases remaining between them. This CDR3 has 13 residues. Germline loops: CDR1 SGHRS, CDR2 YFSETQ. The CDR3 loop reads CASTMTRHNEQFF. CDR3 DNA sequence: TGCGCCAGCACTATGACACGCCACAATGAGCAGTTCTTC.

The chain recombines TRBV5-1 with TRBJ1-1; D is possibly TRBD1 (5 bases). This CDR3 has 16 amino acids. Germline assignment: CDR1 SGHRS and CDR2 YFSETQ. Trimming removed 4 bases at V and 0 bases at J, with 16 bases between. The CDR3 spells CASSPGRGPMNTEAFF. The CDR3 DNA reads as TGCGCCAGCAGCCCGGGGAGGGGCCCGATGAACACTGAAGCTTTCTTT.

V gene TRBV5-1 combines with J gene TRBJ2-3; 12 bases line up with TRBD1. Unmatched junction bases numbered 8, after V lost 4 bases and J lost 8 bases. Germline V gene lookup returns CDR1 SGHRS and CDR2 YFSETQ. The CDR3 runs 15 residues. The CDR3 nucleotides read TGCGCCAGCAGCGCCCGGGACAGGGGGCCCGGTACGCAGTATTTT. This codes for CASSARDRGPGTQYF.

The chain links TRBV5-6 to TRBJ2-3; possible D gene TRBD2, 5 bases. Trimming removed 0 bases from V and 2 bases from J, with 10 bases in between. The CDR3 contains 15 residues. CDR1 and CDR2 (germline): SGHDT, YYEEEE. The CDR3 protein is CASSLGMRATDTQYF. CDR3 nucleotides: TGTGCCAGCAGCTTGGGGATGAGGGCCACAGATACGCAGTATTTT.

Note on this clone: This sample includes further DNA sequences coding for the same CDR3. The genes are TRBV7-2 and TRBJ2-5; no reliable D call. Trimming stripped 0 bases from V and 5 bases from J, with 1 base between. Looked up from germline, CDR1 is SGHTA and CDR2 is FQGNSA. CDR3 length: 11 amino acids. The CDR3 DNA sequence: TGTGCCAGCAGCTTAGCTGAGACCCAGTACTTC. Residues: CASSLAETQYF.

The V and J genes are TRBV5-1 and TRBJ2-1; the match to TRBD2 covers 10 bases. Germline V gives CDR1 SGHRS, CDR2 YFSETQ. Losses at the gene ends were 4 bases for V and 2 bases for J; bases not matched to a gene: 6. This CDR3 is built from 16 residues. CDR3 protein: CASSASLAGPYNEQFF. The CDR3 DNA reads TGCGCCAGCAGCGCGTCACTAGCGGGGCCCTACAATGAGCAGTTCTTC.

The chain carries TRBV5-4 and TRBJ2-3; no clear D gene. The CDR3 sequence is 16 residues long. Trimming stripped 3 bases from V and 0 bases from J, with 14 bases between. Germline V CDR1 and CDR2: SGHNT, YYREEE (reference sequence). The CDR3 DNA reads as TGTGCCAGCAGCTCCGGGCTTCAGATTAGCACAGATACGCAGTATTTT. Amino acids: CASSSGLQISTDTQYF.

The V gene is TRBV6-5, the J gene TRBJ2-5; D ambiguous. Germline V gene data show CDR1 as MNHEY and CDR2 as SVGAGI. The CDR3 runs to 14 residues. Trimming removed 4 bases at V and 2 bases at J, with 11 bases between. CDR3 nucleotide sequence: TGTGCCAGCAGTTCCCTACCCGAACAAGAGACCCAGTACTTC. Translating gives CASSSLPEQETQYF.

The CDR3 DNA is TGTGCCAGCAGTCCCGGGACGTTGCAAGAGACCCAGTACTTC. This codes for CASSPGTLQETQYF. The chain couples TRBV2 to TRBJ2-5; D possibly matches TRBD1 or TRBD2 (5 bases each). The CDR3 is 14 amino acids. The V gene lost 5 bases and the J gene lost 2 bases, with 12 bases spanning the gap. The germline V gene has CDR1 SNHLY and CDR2 FYNNEI.

The V gene is TRBV14, the J gene TRBJ1-2, with 10 bases fitting TRBD1. The CDR3 sequence is 14 residues long. CDR1 and CDR2 (germline): SGHDN, FVKESK. V lost 5 bases and J lost 6; bases outside the gene matches: 6. The CDR3 nucleotides are TGTGCCAGCAGCTATTCCGGGACAGGGGATGGCTACACCTTC. As protein: CASSYSGTGDGYTF.

This clone has only one observation. This chain uses TRBV27 with TRBJ1-2, with 7 bases aligning to TRBD1. The germline CDR1 and CDR2 sequences are MNHEY and SMNVEV (reference sequence). The CDR3 has 14 amino acids. The V gene end was trimmed by 5 bases and the J gene end by 4 bases; junction bases not matched to a gene: 7. CDR3 sequence (DNA): TGTGCCAGCAGTCTTCTGGCAGGGGGCTATGGCTACACCTTC. As protein: CASSLLAGGYGYTF.

The V gene is TRBV7-9, the J gene TRBJ2-7, with 9 nucleotides matching TRBD1. There are 16 residues in the CDR3. Trimming at V came to 3 bases and at J to 4 bases, leaving 10 bases not matched to a gene. From germline, CDR1 is SEHNR and CDR2 FQNEAQ (reference sequence). This CDR3 reads CASSFFSGQGLYEQYF. The CDR3 DNA reads TGTGCCAGCAGCTTCTTTTCCGGACAGGGGTTATACGAGCAGTACTTC.

The chain has TRBV7-9 and TRBJ2-2, with 12 bases lining up with TRBD2. V shed 3 bases, J shed 6 bases, and the junction held 11 bases outside the gene matches. Germline-derived CDR1 and CDR2 are SEHNR and FQNEAQ (reference sequence). The CDR3 covers 18 residues. Here the CDR3 DNA reads TGTGCCAGCAGCTTCCCTCTAGCGGGAGGGCCGGAAGCCGGGGAGCTGTTTTTT. Translation: CASSFPLAGGPEAGELFF.

The chain couples TRBV4-1 to TRBJ2-7; the D is unclear. Trimming stripped 2 bases from V and 0 bases from J, with 11 bases between. Looked up from germline, CDR1 is MGHRA and CDR2 is YSYEKL. This CDR3 region has 15 residues. CDR3 coding DNA: TGCGCCAGCAGCCAATCTCTAGGTAGCTCCTACGAGCAGTACTTC. Amino acid sequence: CASSQSLGSSYEQYF.

CDR3 DNA: TGTGCCAGCAGCATCACAGAATATCAGCCCCAGCATTTT. This codes for CASSITEYQPQHF. The chain employs TRBV11-2 and TRBJ1-5, with D unresolved. The V gene's germline CDR1 is SGHAT and CDR2 FQNNGV. This CDR3 comprises 13 residues. V was clipped by 5 bases and J by 5 bases, with 10 bases between them.

The chain employs TRBV28 and TRBJ1-2; D gene ambiguous. V lost 1 base and J 6 bases, leaving 12 bases between the germline ends. The V gene's germline CDR1 is MDHEN and CDR2 SYDVKM. The CDR3 has 14 residues. CDR3 sequence reads: CASSLSGVKNGYTF. CDR3 DNA: TGTGCCAGCAGTTTATCTGGGGTGAAAAATGGCTACACCTTC.

This clone was counted between two and nine times. At the DNA level, this CDR3 is encoded by other sequences in the same sample as well. The V call is TRBV6-5, the J call TRBJ1-3, with 7 bases lining up with TRBD1. The V and J ends lost 0 bases and 4 bases, in that order; junction bases with no gene match: 3. The CDR3 sequence is 15 residues long. Germline CDR1 is MNHEY and CDR2 is SVGAGI. This CDR3 is CASSYSRDSGNTIYF. CDR3 DNA sequence: TGTGCCAGCAGTTACTCGAGGGACAGCGGAAACACCATATATTTT.

The chain employs TRBV7-8 and TRBJ2-3, with 13 bases that match TRBD2. This CDR3 region has 17 residues. The ends lost 5 bases at V and 3 bases at J; junction bases unmatched: 8. Looked up from germline, CDR1 is SGHVS and CDR2 is FQNEAQ. The CDR3 protein is CASSPWTSGSITDTQYF. In DNA form, the CDR3 reads TGTGCCAGCAGCCCCTGGACTAGCGGGAGTATAACAGATACGCAGTATTTT.

CDR3 loop: CASSLVGELFF. For the CDR3, the DNA is TGTGCCAGCAGCTTGGTCGGGGAGCTGTTTTTT. The rearrangement links TRBV7-2 to TRBJ2-2; D remains unclear. CDR3 length: 11 residues. V was trimmed by 3 bases and J by 7 bases, leaving 3 bases between them. From germline, CDR1 is SGHTA and CDR2 FQGNSA.

The chain links TRBV7-2 to TRBJ1-5, with D unclear. CDR3 length: 15 amino acids. The V end lost 0 bases, the J end lost 1 base, and 7 bases lay between the germline ends. Germline loops: CDR1 SGHTA, CDR2 FQGNSA. CDR3 DNA: TGTGCCAGCAGCTTAGCAGTTAGGAGCAATCAGCCCCAGCATTTT. This gives the protein CASSLAVRSNQPQHF.

The rearrangement links TRBV28 to TRBJ1-2, with TRBD1 matching 7 bases. V lost 4 bases and J lost 7; bases outside the gene matches: 9. The CDR3 loop spans 14 amino acids. CDR1 MDHEN and CDR2 SYDVKM come from the germline V gene. CDR3 bases: TGTGCCAGCAGTTACCACACAACAGGGGCTGGCTACACCTTC. Protein sequence: CASSYHTTGAGYTF.

V gene TRBV4-3 combines with J gene TRBJ2-7, with D unclear. The germline V gene encodes CDR1 LGHNA and CDR2 YSLEER. The CDR3 has 14 residues. V was clipped by 2 bases and J by 0 bases, with 8 bases between them. The chain's CDR3 is CASSQSRSSYEQYF. The CDR3 DNA is TGCGCCAGCAGCCAATCGCGCAGCTCCTACGAGCAGTACTTC.